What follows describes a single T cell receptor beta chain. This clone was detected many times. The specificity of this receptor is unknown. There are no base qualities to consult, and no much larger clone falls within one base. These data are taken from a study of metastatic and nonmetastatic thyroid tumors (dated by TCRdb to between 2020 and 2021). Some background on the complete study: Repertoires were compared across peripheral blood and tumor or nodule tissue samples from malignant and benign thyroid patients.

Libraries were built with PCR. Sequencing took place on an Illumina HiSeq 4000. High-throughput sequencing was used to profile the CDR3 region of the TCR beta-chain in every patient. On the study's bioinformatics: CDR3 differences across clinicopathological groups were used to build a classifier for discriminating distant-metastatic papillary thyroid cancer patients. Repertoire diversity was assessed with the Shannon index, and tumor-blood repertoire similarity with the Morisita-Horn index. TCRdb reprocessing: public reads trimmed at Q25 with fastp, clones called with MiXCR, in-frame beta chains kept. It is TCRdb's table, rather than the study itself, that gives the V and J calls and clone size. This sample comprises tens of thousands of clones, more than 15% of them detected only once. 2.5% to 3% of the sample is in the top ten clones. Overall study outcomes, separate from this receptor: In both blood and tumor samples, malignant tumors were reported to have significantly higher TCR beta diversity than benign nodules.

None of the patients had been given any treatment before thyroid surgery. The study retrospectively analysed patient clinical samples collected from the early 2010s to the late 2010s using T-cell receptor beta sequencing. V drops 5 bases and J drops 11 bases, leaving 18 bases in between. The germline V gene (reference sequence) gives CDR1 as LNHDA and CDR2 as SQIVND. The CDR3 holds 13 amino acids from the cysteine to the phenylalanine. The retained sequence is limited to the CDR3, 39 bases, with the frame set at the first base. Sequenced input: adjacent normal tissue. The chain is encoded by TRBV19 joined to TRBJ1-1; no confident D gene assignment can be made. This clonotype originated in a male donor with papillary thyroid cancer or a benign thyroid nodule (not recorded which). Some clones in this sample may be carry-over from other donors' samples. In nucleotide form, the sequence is TGTGCCAGTAGTCCTACCGACCGCCTCCGGGCTTTCTTT. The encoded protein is CASSPTDRLRAFF. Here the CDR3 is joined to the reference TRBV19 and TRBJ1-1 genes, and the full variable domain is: DGGITQSPKYLFRKEGQNVTLSCEQNLNHDAMYWYRQDPGQGLRLIYYSQIVNDFQKGDIAEGYSVSREKKESFPLTVTSAQKNPTAFYLCASSPTDRLRAFFGQGTRLTVV.